A single sample is the source of the 3 T cell receptor beta chains below, sequenced in a study of shared clonotypes between healthy human individuals. CD45RO-negative, CCR7-selected cells formed the naive CD8 fraction, which excluded terminally differentiated effector memory CD45RA+ cells. Sequenced by immunoSEQ multiplex PCR; TCRdb stores in-frame clones only, minus some. The profile shows about 1,900,000 clones, just under 95% of them singletons. The sequenced sample consisted of naive CD8+ T cells sorted from blood. The receptor set was obtained from a young man in good health.

On this clone itself: Other DNA sequences in the sample encode the same CDR3. The chain recombines TRBV4-3 with TRBJ2-7; either TRBD1 or TRBD2 may supply D (5 bases each). V was trimmed by 0 bases and J by 3 bases, leaving 6 bases between them. Germline CDR1 LGHNA, CDR2 YSLEER. The CDR3 runs to 13 residues. CDR3 coding DNA: TGCGCCAGCAGCCAAGAGAGGGGCTACGAGCAGTACTTC. Protein: CASSQERGYEQYF.

The chain joins TRBV9 to TRBJ2-6; 12 nucleotides agree with TRBD2. From germline, CDR1 is SGDLS and CDR2 YYNGEE. The V gene end was trimmed by 4 bases and the J gene end by 0 bases; junction bases not matched to a gene: 8. CDR3 size: 19 residues. The CDR3 coding sequence is TGTGCCAGCAGCCCGGGGACTAGCGGGCTGTACTCTGGGGCCAACGTCCTGACTTTC. Protein product: CASSPGTSGLYSGANVLTF.

This rearrangement joins TRBV6-6 to TRBJ1-4; no clear D gene. Germline CDR1 MNHNY, CDR2 SVGAGI (reference sequence). V lost 0 bases to trimming and J lost 3 bases, with 11 bases between them. CDR3 length: 16 amino acids. The CDR3 protein is CASSYSWTAPNEKLFF. The CDR3 region has the DNA TGTGCCAGCAGTTACTCCTGGACGGCTCCTAATGAAAAACTGTTTTTT.